This T cell receptor (beta chain) was sequenced for a study of vaccination and CD4 T cells after COVID-19. About the research overall: Control cultures were given a CEFX pool, an HIV-1 Nef pool, or no peptide.

Findings of the study overall: Convalescent patients displayed a median 86.3% of reactive clones emerging only post-vaccination.

Germline V lookup: CDR1 GTSNPN, CDR2 SVGIG (reference sequence). This CDR3 is 13 amino acids long. The V gene lost 3 bases and the J gene lost 7 bases, with 16 bases spanning the gap. Described treatment: roughly 11-day PBMC culture with coronavirus spike peptide pools or control peptides (ViraFEST assay). On days 3 and 7, half the medium was swapped for fresh IL-2-containing medium. About this clonotype: Antigen: not known.

The Oncomine TCR Beta short-read assay sequenced DNA from cultured CD4+ T cells. After culture, CD4+ T cells served as the source for genomic DNA extraction. Using its own MiXCR run on the PCR reads, TCRdb lists one record per CDR3 protein. The sample records under 7,500 distinct CDR3 sequences, around four fifths being singletons. V is TRBV30 and J is TRBJ2-7, with D tentatively TRBD2 (5 bases). The specimen was CD4+ T cells from blood, cultured in vitro. The TCR comes from a human donor who had recovered from COVID-19. The CDR3 sequence is CAWRELVVKEQYF. As DNA, the CDR3 is TGTGCCTGGAGAGAACTAGTGGTTAAGGAGCAGTACTTC. The full variable domain, rest sourced from reference TRBV30 and TRBJ2-7, is SQTIHQWPATLVQPVGSPLSLECTVEGTSNPNLYWYRQAAGRGLQLLFYSVGIGQISSEVPQNLSASRPQDRQFILSSKKLLLSDSGFYLCAWRELVVKEQYFGPGTRLTVT.